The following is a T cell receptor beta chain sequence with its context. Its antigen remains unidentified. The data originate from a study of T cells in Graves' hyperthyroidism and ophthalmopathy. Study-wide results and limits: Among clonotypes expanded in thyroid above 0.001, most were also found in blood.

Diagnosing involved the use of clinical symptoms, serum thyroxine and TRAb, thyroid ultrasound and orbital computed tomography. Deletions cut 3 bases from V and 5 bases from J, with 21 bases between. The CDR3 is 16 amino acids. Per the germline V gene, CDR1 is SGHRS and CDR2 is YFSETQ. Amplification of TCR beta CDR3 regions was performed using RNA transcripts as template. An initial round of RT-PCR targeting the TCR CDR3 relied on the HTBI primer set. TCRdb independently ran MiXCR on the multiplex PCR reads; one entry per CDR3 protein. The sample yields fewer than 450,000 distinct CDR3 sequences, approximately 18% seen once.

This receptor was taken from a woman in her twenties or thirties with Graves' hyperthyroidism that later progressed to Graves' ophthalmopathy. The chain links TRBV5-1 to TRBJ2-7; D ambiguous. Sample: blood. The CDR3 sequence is CASSWAGHTETDEQYF. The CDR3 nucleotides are TGCGCCAGCAGCTGGGCCGGCCACACGGAAACCGACGAGCAGTACTTC.